The entry that follows covers one T cell receptor beta chain sequence. The antigen is unknown. Other nucleotide sequences in the sample specify the same CDR3. The record originates from a study of cytomegalovirus exposure and HLA in healthy donors. Study outcomes and limitations: Later, an analysis found that common viral pathogens appeared to be linked with several of the most significant clusters.

The CDR3 sequence is 14 residues long. V lost 1 base, J lost 3 bases, and 2 bases stayed unmatched. Germline-derived CDR1 and CDR2 are SGHRS and YFSETQ. The PCR was carried out with 60 Vbeta primers and 13 Jbeta primers. Profiled with immunoSEQ multiplex PCR; TCRdb holds only in-frame clones, not every one. The sample comprises around 150,000 clones, roughly 71% of which are singletons, and around 7% rests with the top ten. The specimen sequenced was PBMCs. The chain has TRBV5-1 and TRBJ1-2; 8 bases agree with TRBD1. The TCR originated in a male donor in good health and CMV-seropositive. CDR3 in DNA: TGCGCCAGCAGCTTGCAGGGGGCAGACTATGGCTACACCTTC. Residues: CASSLQGADYGYTF. Looking up the rest from reference TRBV5-1 and TRBJ1-2 gives the full variable domain: KAGVTQTPRYLIKTRGQQVTLSCSPISGHRSVSWYQQTPGQGLQFLFEYFSETQRNKGNFPGRFSGRQFSNSRSEMNVSTLELGDSALYLCASSLQGADYGYTFGSGTRLTVV.